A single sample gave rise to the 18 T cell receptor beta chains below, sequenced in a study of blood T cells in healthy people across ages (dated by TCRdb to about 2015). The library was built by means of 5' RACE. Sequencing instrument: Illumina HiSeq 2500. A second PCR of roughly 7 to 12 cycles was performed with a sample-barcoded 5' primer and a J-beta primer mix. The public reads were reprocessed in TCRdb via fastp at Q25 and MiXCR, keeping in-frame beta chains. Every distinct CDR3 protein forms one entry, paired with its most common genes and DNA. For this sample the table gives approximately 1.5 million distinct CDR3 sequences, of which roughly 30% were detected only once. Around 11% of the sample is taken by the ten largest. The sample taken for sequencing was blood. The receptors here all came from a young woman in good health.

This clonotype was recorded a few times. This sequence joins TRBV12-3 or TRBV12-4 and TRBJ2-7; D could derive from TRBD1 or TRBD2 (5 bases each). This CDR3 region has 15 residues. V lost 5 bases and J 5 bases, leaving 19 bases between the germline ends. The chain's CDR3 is CASSNTPLRGNEQYF. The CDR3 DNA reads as TGTGCCAGCAGTAATACCCCTTTGAGGGGAAACGAGCAGTACTTC.

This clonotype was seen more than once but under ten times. In nucleotides, the CDR3 is TGTGCCAGCAGCCAAGATAAGACAGGGGGTACAGATACGCAGTATTTT. Encoded protein: CASSQDKTGGTDTQYF. This chain links TRBV4-2 with TRBJ2-3; 9 bases are a match to TRBD1. J was trimmed by 3 bases and V by 0 bases; bases with no gene match: 4. CDR3 size: 16 residues. Per the germline V gene, CDR1 is LGHNA and CDR2 is YNFKEQ.

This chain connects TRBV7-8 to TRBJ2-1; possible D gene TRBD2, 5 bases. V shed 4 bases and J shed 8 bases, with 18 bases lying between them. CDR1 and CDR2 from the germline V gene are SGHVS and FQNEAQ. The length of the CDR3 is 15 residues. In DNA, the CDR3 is TGTGCCAGCAGCTCCCCAGGCGGGCCTAGGGATGAGCAGTTCTTC. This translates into CASSSPGGPRDEQFF.

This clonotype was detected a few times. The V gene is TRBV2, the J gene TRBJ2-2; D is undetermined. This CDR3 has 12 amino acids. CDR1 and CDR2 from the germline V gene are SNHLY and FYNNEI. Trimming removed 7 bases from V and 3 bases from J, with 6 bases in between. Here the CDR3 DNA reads TGTGCCAGCAAACGCGACACCGGGGAGCTGTTTTTT. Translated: CASKRDTGELFF.

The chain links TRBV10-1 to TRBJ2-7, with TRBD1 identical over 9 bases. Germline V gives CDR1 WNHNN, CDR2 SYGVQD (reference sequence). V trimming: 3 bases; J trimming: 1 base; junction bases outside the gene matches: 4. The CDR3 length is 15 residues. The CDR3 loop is CASSDKQGASYEQYF. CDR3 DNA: TGCGCCAGCAGTGACAAACAGGGGGCATCCTACGAGCAGTACTTC.

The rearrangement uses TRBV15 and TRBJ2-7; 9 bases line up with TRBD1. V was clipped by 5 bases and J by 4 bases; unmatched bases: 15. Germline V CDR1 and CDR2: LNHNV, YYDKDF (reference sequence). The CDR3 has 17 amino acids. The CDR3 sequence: CATSGWGQGVQSYEQYF. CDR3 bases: TGTGCCACCAGCGGATGGGGACAGGGAGTTCAAAGTTACGAGCAGTACTTC. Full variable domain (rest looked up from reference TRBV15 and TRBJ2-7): DAMVIQNPRYQVTQFGKPVTLSCSQTLNHNVMYWYQQKSSQAPKLLFHYYDKDFNNEADTPDNFQSRRPNTSFCFLDIRSPGLGDTAMYLCATSGWGQGVQSYEQYFGPGTRLTVT.

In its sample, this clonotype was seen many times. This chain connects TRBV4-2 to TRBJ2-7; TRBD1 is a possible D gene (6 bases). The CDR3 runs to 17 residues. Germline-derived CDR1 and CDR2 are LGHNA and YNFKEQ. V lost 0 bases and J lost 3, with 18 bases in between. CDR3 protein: CASSQDYGAGAIYEQYF. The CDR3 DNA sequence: TGTGCCAGCAGCCAAGATTATGGGGCAGGGGCCATCTACGAGCAGTACTTC.

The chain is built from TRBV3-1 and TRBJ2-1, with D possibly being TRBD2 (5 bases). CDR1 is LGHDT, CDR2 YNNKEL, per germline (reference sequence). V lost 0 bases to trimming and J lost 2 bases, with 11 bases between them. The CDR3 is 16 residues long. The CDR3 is CASSQDPGCTYNEQFF. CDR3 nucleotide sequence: TGTGCCAGCAGCCAAGATCCGGGGTGCACCTACAATGAGCAGTTCTTC.

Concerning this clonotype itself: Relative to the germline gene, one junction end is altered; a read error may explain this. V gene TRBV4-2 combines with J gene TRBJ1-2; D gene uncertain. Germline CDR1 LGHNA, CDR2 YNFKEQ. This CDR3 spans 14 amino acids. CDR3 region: CASSTGRGNYDYTF. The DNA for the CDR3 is TGTGCCAGCAGCACCGGACGGGGTAACTATGACTACACCTTC.

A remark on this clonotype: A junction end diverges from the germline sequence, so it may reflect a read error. This CDR3 reads CASTLLVNTEAFF. CDR3 DNA: TGTGCCAGCACCTTACTAGTGAACACTGAAGCTTTCTTT. The chain employs TRBV7-9 and TRBJ1-1; unclear D gene. The CDR3 runs 13 residues. The V gene's germline CDR1 is SEHNR and CDR2 FQNEAQ (reference sequence).

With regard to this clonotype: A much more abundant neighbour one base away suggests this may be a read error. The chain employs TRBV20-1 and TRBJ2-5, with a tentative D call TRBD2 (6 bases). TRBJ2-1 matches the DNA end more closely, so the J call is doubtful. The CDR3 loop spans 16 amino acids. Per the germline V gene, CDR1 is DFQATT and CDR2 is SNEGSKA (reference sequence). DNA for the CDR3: TGCAGTGCTAGTAGGGCTAGCGCGCAACCGAAAGAGACCCAGTTCTTC. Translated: CSASRASAQPKETQFF.

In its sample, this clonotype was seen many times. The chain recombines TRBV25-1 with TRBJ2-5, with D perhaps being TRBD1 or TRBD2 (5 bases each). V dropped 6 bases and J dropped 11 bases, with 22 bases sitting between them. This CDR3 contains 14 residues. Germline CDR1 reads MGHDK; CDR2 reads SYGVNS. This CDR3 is CASSLEGRLREQYF. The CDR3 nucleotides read TGTGCCAGCAGCCTTGAGGGACGGTTACGTGAGCAGTACTTC.

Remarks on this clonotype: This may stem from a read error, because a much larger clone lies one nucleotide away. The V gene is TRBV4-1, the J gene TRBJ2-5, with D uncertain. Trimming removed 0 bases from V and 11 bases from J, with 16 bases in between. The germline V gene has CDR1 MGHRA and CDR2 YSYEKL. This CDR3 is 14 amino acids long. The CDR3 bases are TGCGCCAGCAGCCAAGACGGTAAAGGCAATGAGCAGTACTTC. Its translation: CASSQDGKGNEQYF.

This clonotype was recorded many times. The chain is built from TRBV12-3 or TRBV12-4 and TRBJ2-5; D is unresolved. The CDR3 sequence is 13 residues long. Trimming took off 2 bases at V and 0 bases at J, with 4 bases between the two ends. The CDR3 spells CASSLNYQETQYF. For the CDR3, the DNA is TGTGCCAGCAGTTTAAACTACCAAGAGACCCAGTACTTC.

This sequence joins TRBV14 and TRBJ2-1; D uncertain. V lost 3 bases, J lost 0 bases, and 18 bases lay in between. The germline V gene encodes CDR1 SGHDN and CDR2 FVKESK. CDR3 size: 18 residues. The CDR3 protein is CASSHANGSWYSYNEQFF. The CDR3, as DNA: TGTGCCAGCAGCCACGCGAATGGGTCTTGGTACTCCTACAATGAGCAGTTCTTC.

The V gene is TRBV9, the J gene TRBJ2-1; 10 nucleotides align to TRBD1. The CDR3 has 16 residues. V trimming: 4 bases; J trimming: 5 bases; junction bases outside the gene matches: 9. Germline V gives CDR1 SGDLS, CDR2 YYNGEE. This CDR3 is CASSTQGQGVHNEQFF. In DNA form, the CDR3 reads TGTGCCAGCAGCACCCAAGGACAGGGGGTCCACAATGAGCAGTTCTTC.

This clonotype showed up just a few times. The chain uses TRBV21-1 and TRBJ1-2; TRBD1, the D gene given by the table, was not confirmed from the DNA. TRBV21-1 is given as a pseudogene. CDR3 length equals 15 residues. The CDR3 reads CASSKRQGNNYGYTF. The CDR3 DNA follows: TGTGCCAGCAGCAAAAGGCAGGGGAACAACTATGGCTACACCTTC.

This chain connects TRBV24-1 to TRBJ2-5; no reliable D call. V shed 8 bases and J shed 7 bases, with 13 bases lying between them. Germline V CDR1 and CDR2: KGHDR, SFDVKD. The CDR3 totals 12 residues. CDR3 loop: CATKVPLGTQYF. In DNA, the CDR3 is TGTGCCACCAAAGTCCCTTTGGGGACCCAGTACTTC.